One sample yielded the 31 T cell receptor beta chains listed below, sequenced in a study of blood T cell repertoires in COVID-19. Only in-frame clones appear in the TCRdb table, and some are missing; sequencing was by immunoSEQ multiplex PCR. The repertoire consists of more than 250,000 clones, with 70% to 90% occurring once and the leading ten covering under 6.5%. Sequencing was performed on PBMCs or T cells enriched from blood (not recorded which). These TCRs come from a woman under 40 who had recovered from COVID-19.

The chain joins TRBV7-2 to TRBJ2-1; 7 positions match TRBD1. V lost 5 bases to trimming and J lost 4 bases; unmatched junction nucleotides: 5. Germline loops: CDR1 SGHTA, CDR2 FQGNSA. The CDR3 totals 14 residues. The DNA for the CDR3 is TGTGCCAGCAGCCCCGGGACAGCTTACAATGAGCAGTTCTTC. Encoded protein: CASSPGTAYNEQFF. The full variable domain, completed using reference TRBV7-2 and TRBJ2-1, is GAGVSQSPSNKVTEKGKDVELRCDPISGHTALYWYRQSLGQGLEFLIYFQGNSAPDKSGLPSDRFSAERTGGSVSTLTIQRTQQEDSAVYLCASSPGTAYNEQFFGPGTRLTVL.

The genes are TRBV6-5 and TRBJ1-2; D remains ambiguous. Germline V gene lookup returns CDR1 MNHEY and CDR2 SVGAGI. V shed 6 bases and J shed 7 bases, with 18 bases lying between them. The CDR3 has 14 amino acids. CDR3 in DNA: TGTGCCAGCAGCCCGCCCGGGGATGTATTTGGCTACACCTTC. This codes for CASSPPGDVFGYTF.

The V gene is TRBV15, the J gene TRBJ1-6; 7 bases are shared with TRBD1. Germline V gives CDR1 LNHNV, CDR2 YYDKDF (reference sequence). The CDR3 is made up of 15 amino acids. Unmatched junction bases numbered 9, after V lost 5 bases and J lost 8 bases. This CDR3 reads CATSVRDRVHSPLHF. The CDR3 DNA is TGTGCCACCAGCGTACGGGACAGAGTCCATTCACCCCTCCACTTT.

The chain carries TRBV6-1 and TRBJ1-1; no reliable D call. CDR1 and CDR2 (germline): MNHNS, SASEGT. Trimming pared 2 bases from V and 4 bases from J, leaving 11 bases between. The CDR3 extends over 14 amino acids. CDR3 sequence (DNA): TGTGCCAGCAGTGAAAAGCCCCCGATCACTGAAGCTTTCTTT. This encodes CASSEKPPITEAFF.

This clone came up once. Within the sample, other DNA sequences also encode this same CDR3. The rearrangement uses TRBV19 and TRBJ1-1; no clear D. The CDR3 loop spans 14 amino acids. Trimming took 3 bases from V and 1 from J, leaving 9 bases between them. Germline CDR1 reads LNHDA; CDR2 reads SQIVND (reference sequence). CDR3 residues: CASSIGTRNTEAFF. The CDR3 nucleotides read TGTGCCAGTAGTATTGGCACACGGAACACTGAAGCTTTCTTT.

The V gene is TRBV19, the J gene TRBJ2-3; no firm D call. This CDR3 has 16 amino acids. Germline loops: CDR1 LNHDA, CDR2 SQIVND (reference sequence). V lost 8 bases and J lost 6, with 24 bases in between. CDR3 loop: CASAARSATPGDTQYF. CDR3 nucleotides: TGTGCCAGTGCCGCGAGAAGCGCAACACCTGGGGATACGCAGTATTTT.

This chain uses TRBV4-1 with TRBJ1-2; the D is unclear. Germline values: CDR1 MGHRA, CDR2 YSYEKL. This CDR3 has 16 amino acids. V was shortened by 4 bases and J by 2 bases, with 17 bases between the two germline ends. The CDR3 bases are TGCGCCAGCAGCCGCCTGACTGAAAACTTAAACTATGGCTACACCTTC. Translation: CASSRLTENLNYGYTF.

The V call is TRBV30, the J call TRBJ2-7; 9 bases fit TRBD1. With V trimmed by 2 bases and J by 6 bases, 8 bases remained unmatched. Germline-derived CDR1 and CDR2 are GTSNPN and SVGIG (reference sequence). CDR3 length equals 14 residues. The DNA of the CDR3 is TGTGCCTGGAGTCCTGGGACAGGGTTTCGCGAGCAGTACTTC. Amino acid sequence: CAWSPGTGFREQYF.

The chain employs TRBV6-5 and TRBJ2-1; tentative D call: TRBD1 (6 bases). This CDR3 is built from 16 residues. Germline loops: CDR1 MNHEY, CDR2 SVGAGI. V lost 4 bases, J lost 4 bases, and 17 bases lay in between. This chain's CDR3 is CASSLTPGTTYNEQFF. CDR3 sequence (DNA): TGTGCCAGCAGTTTGACCCCCGGGACAACATACAATGAGCAGTTCTTC.

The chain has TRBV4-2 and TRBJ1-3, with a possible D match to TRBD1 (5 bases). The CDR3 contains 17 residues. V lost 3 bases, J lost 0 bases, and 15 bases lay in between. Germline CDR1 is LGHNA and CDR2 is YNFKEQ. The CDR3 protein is CASSQETGPLSGNTIYF. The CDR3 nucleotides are TGTGCCAGCAGCCAGGAAACAGGCCCTCTCTCTGGAAACACCATATATTTT.

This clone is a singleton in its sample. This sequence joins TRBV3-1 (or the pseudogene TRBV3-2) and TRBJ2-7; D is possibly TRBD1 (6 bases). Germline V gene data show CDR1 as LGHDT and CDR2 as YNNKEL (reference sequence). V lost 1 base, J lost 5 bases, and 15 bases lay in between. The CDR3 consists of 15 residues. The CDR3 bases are TGTGCCAGCAGCCAAGGGGTGAACTCAGGGGACGAGCAGTACTTC. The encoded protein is CASSQGVNSGDEQYF.

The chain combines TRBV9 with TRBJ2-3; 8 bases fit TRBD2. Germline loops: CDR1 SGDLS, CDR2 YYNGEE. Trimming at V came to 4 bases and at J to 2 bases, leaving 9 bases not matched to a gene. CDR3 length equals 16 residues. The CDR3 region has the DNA TGTGCCAGCAGCACCCTTAGCGGGGCCTTCACAGATACGCAGTATTTT. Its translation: CASSTLSGAFTDTQYF.

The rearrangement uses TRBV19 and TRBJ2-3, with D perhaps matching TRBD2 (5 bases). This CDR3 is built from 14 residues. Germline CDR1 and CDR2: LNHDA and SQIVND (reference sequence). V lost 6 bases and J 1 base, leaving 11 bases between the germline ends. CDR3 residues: CASSQGLGTDTQYF. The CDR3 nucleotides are TGTGCCAGTAGCCAAGGACTTGGCACAGATACGCAGTATTTT.

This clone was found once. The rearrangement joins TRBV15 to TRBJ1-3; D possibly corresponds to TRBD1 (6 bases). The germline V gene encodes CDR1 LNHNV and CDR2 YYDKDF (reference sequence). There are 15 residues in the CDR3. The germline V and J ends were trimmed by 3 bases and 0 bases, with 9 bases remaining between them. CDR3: CATSRRGSSGNTIYF. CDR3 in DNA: TGTGCCACCAGCAGGAGGGGGAGCTCTGGAAACACCATATATTTT. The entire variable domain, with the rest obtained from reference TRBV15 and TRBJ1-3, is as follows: DAMVIQNPRYQVTQFGKPVTLSCSQTLNHNVMYWYQQKSSQAPKLLFHYYDKDFNNEADTPDNFQSRRPNTSFCFLDIRSPGLGDTAMYLCATSRRGSSGNTIYFGEGSWLTVV.

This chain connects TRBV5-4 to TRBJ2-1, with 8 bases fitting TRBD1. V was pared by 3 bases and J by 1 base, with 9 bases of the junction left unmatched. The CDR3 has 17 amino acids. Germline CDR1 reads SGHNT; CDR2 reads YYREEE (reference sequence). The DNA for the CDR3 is TGTGCCAGCAGCTCCCGGACAGGGAGGAATTCCTACAATGAGCAGTTCTTC. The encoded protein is CASSSRTGRNSYNEQFF.

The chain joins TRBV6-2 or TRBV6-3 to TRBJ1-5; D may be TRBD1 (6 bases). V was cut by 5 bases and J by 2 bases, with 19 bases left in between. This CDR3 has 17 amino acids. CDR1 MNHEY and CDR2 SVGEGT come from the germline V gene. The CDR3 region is CASSPLARGAGNQPQHF. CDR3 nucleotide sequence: TGTGCCAGCAGTCCCCTGGCCAGGGGAGCGGGCAATCAGCCCCAGCATTTT.

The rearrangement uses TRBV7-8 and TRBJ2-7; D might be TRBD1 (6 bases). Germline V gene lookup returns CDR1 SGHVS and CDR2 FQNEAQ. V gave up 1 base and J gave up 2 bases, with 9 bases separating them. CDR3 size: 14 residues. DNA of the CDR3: TGTGCCAGCAGCTTAGGACAGGTTCCCTACGAGCAGTACTTC. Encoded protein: CASSLGQVPYEQYF.

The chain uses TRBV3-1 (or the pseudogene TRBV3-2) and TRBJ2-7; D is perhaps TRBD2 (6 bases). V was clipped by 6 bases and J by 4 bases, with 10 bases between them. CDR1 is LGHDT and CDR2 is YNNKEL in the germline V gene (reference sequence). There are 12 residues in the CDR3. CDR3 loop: CASSRREYEQYF. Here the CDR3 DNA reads TGTGCCAGCAGTCGGAGGGAGTACGAGCAGTACTTC.

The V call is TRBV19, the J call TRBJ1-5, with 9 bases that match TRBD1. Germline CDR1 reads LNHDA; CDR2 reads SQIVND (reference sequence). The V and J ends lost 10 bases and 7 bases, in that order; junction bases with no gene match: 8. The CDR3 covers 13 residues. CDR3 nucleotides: TGTGCCACCGAAACAGGGGGCAGGCAGCCCCAGCATTTT. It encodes CATETGGRQPQHF.

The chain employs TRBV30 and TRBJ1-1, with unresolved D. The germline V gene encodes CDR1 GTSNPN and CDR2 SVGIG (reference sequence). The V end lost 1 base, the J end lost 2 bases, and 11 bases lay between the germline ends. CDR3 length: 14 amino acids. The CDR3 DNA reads TGTGCCTGGAGTGCCATCGGGTATAACACTGAAGCTTTCTTT. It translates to CAWSAIGYNTEAFF.

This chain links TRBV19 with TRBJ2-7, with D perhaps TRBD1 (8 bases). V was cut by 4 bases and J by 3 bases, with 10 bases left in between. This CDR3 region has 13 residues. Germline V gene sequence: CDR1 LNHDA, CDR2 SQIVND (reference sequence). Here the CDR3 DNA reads TGTGCCAGTAGTAACAGGGGGGGCTACGAGCAGTACTTC. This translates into CASSNRGGYEQYF.

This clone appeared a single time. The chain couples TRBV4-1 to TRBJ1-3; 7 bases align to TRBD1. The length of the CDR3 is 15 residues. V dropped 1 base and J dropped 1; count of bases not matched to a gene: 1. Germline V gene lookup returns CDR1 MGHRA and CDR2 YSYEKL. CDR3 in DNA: TGCGCCAGCAGCCAAGGGGACAGATCTGGAAACACCATATATTTT. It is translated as CASSQGDRSGNTIYF.

In DNA, the CDR3 is TGTGCCAGTAGTACCGGGACAGTCCTTAGCACAGATACGCAGTATTTT. Its protein product is CASSTGTVLSTDTQYF. The chain carries TRBV19 and TRBJ2-3; 7 nucleotides agree with TRBD1. The CDR3 is 16 residues long. The V gene's germline CDR1 is LNHDA and CDR2 SQIVND (reference sequence). With V trimmed by 4 bases and J by 0 bases, 7 bases remained unmatched.

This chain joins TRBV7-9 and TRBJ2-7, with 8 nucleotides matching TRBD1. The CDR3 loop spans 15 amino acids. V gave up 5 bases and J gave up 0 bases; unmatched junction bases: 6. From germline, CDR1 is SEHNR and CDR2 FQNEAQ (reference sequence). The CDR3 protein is CASSGPGQASYEQYF. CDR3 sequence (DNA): TGTGCCAGCAGCGGACCGGGACAGGCCTCCTACGAGCAGTACTTC.

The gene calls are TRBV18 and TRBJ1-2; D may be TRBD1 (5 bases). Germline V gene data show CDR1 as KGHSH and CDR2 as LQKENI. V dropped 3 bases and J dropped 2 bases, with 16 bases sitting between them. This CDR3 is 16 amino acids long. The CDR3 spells CASSPISQGRNYGYTF. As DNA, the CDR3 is TGTGCCAGCTCACCGATTTCCCAGGGTCGCAACTATGGCTACACCTTC. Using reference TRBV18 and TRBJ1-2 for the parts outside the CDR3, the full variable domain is NAGVMQNPRHLVRRRGQEARLRCSPMKGHSHVYWYRQLPEEGLKFMVYLQKENIIDESGMPKERFSAEFPKEGPSILRIQQVVRGDSAAYFCASSPISQGRNYGYTFGSGTRLTVV.

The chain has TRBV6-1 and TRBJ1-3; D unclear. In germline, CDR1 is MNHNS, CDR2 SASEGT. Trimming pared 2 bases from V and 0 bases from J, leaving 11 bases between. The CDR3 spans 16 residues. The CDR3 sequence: CASSELVRGSGNTIYF. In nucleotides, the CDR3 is TGTGCCAGCAGTGAATTGGTCCGGGGCTCTGGAAACACCATATATTTT.

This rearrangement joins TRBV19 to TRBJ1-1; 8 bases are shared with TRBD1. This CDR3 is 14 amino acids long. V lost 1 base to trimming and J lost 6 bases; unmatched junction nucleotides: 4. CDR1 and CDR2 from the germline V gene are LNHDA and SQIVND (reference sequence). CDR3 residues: CASSIGNRGAEAFF. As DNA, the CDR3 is TGTGCCAGTAGTATAGGTAACAGGGGGGCTGAAGCTTTCTTT.

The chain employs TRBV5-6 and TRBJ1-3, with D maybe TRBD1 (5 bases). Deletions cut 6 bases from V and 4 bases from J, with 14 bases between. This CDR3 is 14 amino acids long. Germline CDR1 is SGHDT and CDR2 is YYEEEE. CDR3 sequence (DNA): TGTGCCAGCACCCTGGGCAGGGAAGGAAACACCATATATTTT. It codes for CASTLGREGNTIYF.

CDR3 region: CASSQDRFQGQGPSEQYF. The CDR3, as DNA: TGCGCCAGCAGCCAAGATCGGTTTCAGGGACAGGGCCCCTCCGAGCAGTACTTC. V and J are TRBV4-3 and TRBJ2-7; TRBD1 agrees at 9 bases. J was trimmed by 6 bases and V by 0 bases; bases with no gene match: 15. This CDR3 spans 18 amino acids. Germline V gene data show CDR1 as LGHNA and CDR2 as YSLEER.

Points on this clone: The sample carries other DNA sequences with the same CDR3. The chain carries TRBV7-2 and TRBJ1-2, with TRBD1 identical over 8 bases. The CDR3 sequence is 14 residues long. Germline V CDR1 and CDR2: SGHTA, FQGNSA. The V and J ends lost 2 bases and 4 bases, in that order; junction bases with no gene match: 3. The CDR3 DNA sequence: TGTGCCAGCAGCTTAACCGGACAGGGCTATGGCTACACCTTC. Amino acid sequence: CASSLTGQGYGYTF. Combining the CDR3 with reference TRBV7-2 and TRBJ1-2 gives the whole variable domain GAGVSQSPSNKVTEKGKDVELRCDPISGHTALYWYRQSLGQGLEFLIYFQGNSAPDKSGLPSDRFSAERTGGSVSTLTIQRTQQEDSAVYLCASSLTGQGYGYTFGSGTRLTVV.

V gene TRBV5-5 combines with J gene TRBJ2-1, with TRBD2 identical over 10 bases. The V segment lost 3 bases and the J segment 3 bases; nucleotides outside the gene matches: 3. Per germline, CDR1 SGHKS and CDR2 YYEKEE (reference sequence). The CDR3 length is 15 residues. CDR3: CASSSSGGYYNEQFF. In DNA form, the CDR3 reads TGTGCCAGCAGCTCTAGCGGGGGCTACTACAATGAGCAGTTCTTC.